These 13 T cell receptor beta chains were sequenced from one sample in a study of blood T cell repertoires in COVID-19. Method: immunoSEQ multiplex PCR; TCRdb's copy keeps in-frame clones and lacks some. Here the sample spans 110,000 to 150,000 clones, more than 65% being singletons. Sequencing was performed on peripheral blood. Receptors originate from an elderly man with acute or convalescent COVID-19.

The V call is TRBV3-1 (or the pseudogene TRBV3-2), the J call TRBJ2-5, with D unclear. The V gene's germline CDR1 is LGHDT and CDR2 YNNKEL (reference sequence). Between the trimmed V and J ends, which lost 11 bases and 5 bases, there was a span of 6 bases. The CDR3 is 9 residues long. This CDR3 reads CAARETQYF. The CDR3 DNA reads TGTGCCGCCCGGGAGACCCAGTACTTC.

The CDR3 here is CASSPRGADTEAFF. In DNA form, the CDR3 reads TGTGCCAGCAGCCCCCGGGGGGCGGACACTGAAGCTTTCTTT. The chain has TRBV7-2 and TRBJ1-1, with a tentative D call TRBD1 (6 bases). The V end was cut by 5 bases, the J end by 3 bases, with 13 bases between. The CDR3 contains 14 residues. The germline V gene encodes CDR1 SGHTA and CDR2 FQGNSA.

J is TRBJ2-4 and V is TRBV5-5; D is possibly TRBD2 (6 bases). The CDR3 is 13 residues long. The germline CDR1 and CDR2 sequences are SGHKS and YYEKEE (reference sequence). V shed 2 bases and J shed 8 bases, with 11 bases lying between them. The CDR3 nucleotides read TGTGCCAGCAGCTTTAATTCGGGGGACATTCAGTACTTC. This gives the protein CASSFNSGDIQYF. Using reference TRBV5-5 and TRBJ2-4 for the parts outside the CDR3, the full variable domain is DAGVTQSPTHLIKTRGQQVTLRCSPISGHKSVSWYQQVLGQGPQFIFQYYEKEERGRGNFPDRFSARQFPNYSSELNVNALLLGDSALYLCASSFNSGDIQYFGAGTRLSVL.

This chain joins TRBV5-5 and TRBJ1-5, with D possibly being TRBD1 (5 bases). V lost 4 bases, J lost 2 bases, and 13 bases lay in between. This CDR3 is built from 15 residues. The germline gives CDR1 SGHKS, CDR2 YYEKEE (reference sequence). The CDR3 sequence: CASSGTGPGNQPQHF. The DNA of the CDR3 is TGTGCCAGCAGCGGAACAGGTCCGGGCAATCAGCCCCAGCATTTT.

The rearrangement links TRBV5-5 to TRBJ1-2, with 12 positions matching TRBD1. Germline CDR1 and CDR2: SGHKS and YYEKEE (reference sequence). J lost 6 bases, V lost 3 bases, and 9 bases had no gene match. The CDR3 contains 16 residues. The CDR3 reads CASSWDVGTGGDGYTF. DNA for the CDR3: TGTGCCAGCAGCTGGGATGTTGGGACAGGGGGCGATGGCTACACCTTC.

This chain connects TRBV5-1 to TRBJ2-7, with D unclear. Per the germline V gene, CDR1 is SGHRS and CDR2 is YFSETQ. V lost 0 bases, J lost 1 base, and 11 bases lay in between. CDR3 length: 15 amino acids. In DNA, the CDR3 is TGCGCCAGCAGCTTGGTAACGGGTTCGTCCTACGAGCAGTACTTC. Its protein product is CASSLVTGSSYEQYF.

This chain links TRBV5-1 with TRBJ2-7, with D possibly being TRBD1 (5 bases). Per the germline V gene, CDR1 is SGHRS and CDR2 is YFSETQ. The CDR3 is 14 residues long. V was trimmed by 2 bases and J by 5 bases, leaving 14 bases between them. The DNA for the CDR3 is TGCGCCAGCAGCTTAAGTGCAGGGCCGAACGAGCAGTACTTC. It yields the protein CASSLSAGPNEQYF.

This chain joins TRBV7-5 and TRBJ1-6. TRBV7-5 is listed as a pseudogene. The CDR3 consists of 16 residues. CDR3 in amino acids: CARSPQRGSMNSPLHF. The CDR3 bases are TGTGCCAGAAGCCCCCAGCGGGGCTCGATGAATTCACCCCTCCACTTT.

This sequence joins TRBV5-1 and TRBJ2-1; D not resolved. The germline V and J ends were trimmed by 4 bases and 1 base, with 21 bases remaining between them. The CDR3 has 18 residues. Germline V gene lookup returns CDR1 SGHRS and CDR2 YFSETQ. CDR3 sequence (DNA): TGCGCCAGCAGCCCCTTCCCTCCCCAGGCCCCATCCTACAATGAGCAGTTCTTC. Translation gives CASSPFPPQAPSYNEQFF.

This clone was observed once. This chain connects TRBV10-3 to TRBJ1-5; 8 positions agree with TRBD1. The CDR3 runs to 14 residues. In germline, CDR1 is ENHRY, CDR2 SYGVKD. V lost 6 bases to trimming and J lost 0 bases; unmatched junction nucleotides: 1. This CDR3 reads CAIRDRASNQPQHF. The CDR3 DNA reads TGTGCCATCAGGGACAGGGCTAGCAATCAGCCCCAGCATTTT.

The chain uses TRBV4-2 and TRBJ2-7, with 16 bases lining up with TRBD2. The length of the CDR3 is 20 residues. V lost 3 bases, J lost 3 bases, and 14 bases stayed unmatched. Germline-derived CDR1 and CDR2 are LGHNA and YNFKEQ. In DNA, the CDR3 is TGTGCCAGCAGCCAGGCCGGGACTAGCGGGGGGGCGGGTGTAAGCTACGAGCAGTACTTC. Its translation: CASSQAGTSGGAGVSYEQYF.

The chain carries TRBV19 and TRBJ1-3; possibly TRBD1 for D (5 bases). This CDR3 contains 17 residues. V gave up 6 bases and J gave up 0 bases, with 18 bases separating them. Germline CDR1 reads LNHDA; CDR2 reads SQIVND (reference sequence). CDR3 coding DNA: TGTGCCAGTAGATCCCCGGGAGGGACCAGCTCTGGAAACACCATATATTTT. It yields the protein CASRSPGGTSSGNTIYF.

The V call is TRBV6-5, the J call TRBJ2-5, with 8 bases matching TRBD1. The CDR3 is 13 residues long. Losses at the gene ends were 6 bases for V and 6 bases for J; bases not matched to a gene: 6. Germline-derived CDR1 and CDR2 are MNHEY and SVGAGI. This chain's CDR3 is CASSLGTGQTQYF. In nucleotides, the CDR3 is TGTGCCAGCAGCCTCGGGACAGGTCAGACCCAGTACTTC.